These T cell receptor beta chains were read from a single sample in a study of CD8 T cells in ankylosing spondylitis. TCRdb itself ran the 5' RACE reads through MiXCR, one entry per CDR3 protein. This table holds fewer than 500,000 distinct CDR3 sequences, 20% to 25% found once. Sequenced input: blood, either unsorted or a sorted T cell fraction (not recorded which). The receptors come from a male donor with ankylosing spondylitis. Each CDR3 is given with its conserved first and last residue. D genes are given only for firm matches. Size is stated for part of the rows, as once, few or many counts, or as a class when the clone is expanded.

d_gene: TRBD2
j_gene: TRBJ2-3
abundance: few
v_gene: TRBV7-3
CDR3nt: TGTGCCAGCAGCATCGGACTAGCGGCCAGCACAGATACGCAGTATTTT
CDR3aa: CASSIGLAASTDTQYF

d_gene: -
j_gene: TRBJ2-1
abundance: once
v_gene: TRBV7-2
CDR3nt: TGTGCCAGCAGCTTAGTTTCCGGGCACTCCTACAATGAGCAGTTCTTC
CDR3aa: CASSLVSGHSYNEQFF

d_gene: -
j_gene: TRBJ2-3
abundance: -
v_gene: TRBV15
CDR3nt: TGTGCCACCAGCAGAGATGAAGCAGATACGCAGTATTTT
CDR3aa: CATSRDEADTQYF

d_gene: -
j_gene: TRBJ2-3
abundance: -
v_gene: TRBV27
CDR3nt: TGTGCCAGCACCCGCAGGGTGAGCGATCAGGGCTATACGCAGTATTTT
CDR3aa: CASTRRVSDQGYTQYF

d_gene: -
j_gene: TRBJ2-1
abundance: -
v_gene: TRBV10-3
CDR3nt: TGTGCCATCAGTGATAAGGCTATGTCGTTCTTC
CDR3aa: CAISDKAMSFF

d_gene: -
j_gene: TRBJ2-4
abundance: -
v_gene: TRBV29-1
CDR3nt: TGCAGCGTCGGGACATGGGGAAACATTCAGTACTTC
CDR3aa: CSVGTWGNIQYF

d_gene: -
j_gene: TRBJ2-7
abundance: few
v_gene: TRBV20-1
CDR3nt: TGCAGTGCTAGAGATGCGGCTTTCTACGAGCAGTACTTC
CDR3aa: CSARDAAFYEQYF

d_gene: -
j_gene: TRBJ2-1
abundance: -
v_gene: TRBV25-1
CDR3nt: TGTGCCAGCAGTGGACCCCGCCGGGGGAGAGGTCACAATGAGCAGTTCTTC
CDR3aa: CASSGPRRGRGHNEQFF

d_gene: TRBD2
j_gene: TRBJ2-1
abundance: -
v_gene: TRBV7-9
CDR3nt: TGTGCCAGCAGTTGGACTAGCGGCGATGAGCAGTTCTTC
CDR3aa: CASSWTSGDEQFF

d_gene: TRBD2
j_gene: TRBJ2-7
abundance: few
v_gene: TRBV20-1
CDR3nt: TGCAGTGCTAGCGCCGGGACTAGCGGGAGGGACTCCTACGAGCAGTACTTC
CDR3aa: CSASAGTSGRDSYEQYF

d_gene: -
j_gene: TRBJ1-5
abundance: few
v_gene: TRBV10-3
CDR3nt: TGTGCCACCCACGCAGGGGCAGGGGACCCCAAGAGCAATCAGCCCCAGCATTTT
CDR3aa: CATHAGAGDPKSNQPQHF

d_gene: TRBD1
j_gene: TRBJ2-1
abundance: -
v_gene: TRBV12-3/TRBV12-4
CDR3nt: TGTGCCAGCAGCCCCGACAGGGGTGAGCAGTTCTTC
CDR3aa: CASSPDRGEQFF

d_gene: -
j_gene: TRBJ2-1
abundance: -
v_gene: TRBV2
CDR3nt: TGTGCCAGCAGTGATACCCCGCCAATTCTTTCCGGCTATGAGCAGTTCTTC
CDR3aa: CASSDTPPILSGYEQFF

d_gene: TRBD2
j_gene: TRBJ2-3
abundance: -
v_gene: TRBV20-1
CDR3nt: TGCAGTGCTAGCGAACTAGCGGGAGGAGGAACAGATACGCAGTATTTT
CDR3aa: CSASELAGGGTDTQYF

d_gene: -
j_gene: TRBJ2-1
abundance: -
v_gene: TRBV18
CDR3nt: TGTGCCAGCTCACCCCCGACGCCCGAGAGCTCCTACAATGAGCAGTTCTTC
CDR3aa: CASSPPTPESSYNEQFF

d_gene: TRBD1
j_gene: TRBJ2-2
abundance: few
v_gene: TRBV7-8
CDR3nt: TGTGCCAGCAGTCGACAGGGAAGAGACACCGGGGAGCTGTTTTTT
CDR3aa: CASSRQGRDTGELFF

d_gene: TRBD2
j_gene: TRBJ2-3
abundance: many
v_gene: TRBV28
CDR3nt: TGTGCCAGCAGTTTTCCCGCTAGCGGGAGGGTTGGAGATACGCAGTATTTT
CDR3aa: CASSFPASGRVGDTQYF

d_gene: TRBD1
j_gene: TRBJ1-4
abundance: many
v_gene: TRBV20-1
CDR3nt: TGCAGTGCTAGAGAGGACAGGGGCCGCCCAACTAATGAAAAACTGTTTTTT
CDR3aa: CSAREDRGRPTNEKLFF

d_gene: -
j_gene: TRBJ2-1
abundance: many
v_gene: TRBV12-3/TRBV12-4
CDR3nt: TGTGCCAGCCACGGGGTAGCACCTTACAATGAGCAGTTCTTC
CDR3aa: CASHGVAPYNEQFF

d_gene: -
j_gene: TRBJ2-2
abundance: -
v_gene: TRBV9
CDR3nt: TGTGCCAGCAGCATGGGGCTGTTCACCGGGGAGCTGTTTTTT
CDR3aa: CASSMGLFTGELFF

d_gene: -
j_gene: TRBJ2-3
abundance: few
v_gene: TRBV5-6
CDR3nt: TGTGCCAGCAGCTTCCGGGCAACCACAGATACGCAGTATTTT
CDR3aa: CASSFRATTDTQYF

d_gene: TRBD2
j_gene: TRBJ2-1
abundance: few
v_gene: TRBV7-9
CDR3nt: TGTGCCAGCAGCTTATCTCTGTCGGGAGGGGGGAATGAGCAGTTCTTC
CDR3aa: CASSLSLSGGGNEQFF

d_gene: TRBD1
j_gene: TRBJ2-7
abundance: few
v_gene: TRBV18
CDR3nt: TGTGCCAGCTCACGAACGACAGGGGCGGGTCCCGAGCAGTACTTC
CDR3aa: CASSRTTGAGPEQYF